A single sample is the source of the 5 T cell receptor beta chains below, sequenced in a study of Ad26.COV2.S vaccination and SARS-CoV-2 variants. Treatment of the sample: 15 to 20 received Ad26.COV2.S at low or high dose, single or two shots; 5 received placebo; per-sample allocation not given. The samples date from day 63 after the first vaccine or placebo injection. Only in-frame clones appear in the TCRdb table, and some are missing; sequencing was by immunoSEQ multiplex PCR. The data show roughly 350,000 clones, with about 86% seen just once and around 10% held by the top ten. The specimen was peripheral blood, collected in a trial of Ad26.COV2.S vaccine versus placebo. The receptor source for this set is a person between 18 and 65 years old who received the Ad26.COV2.S COVID-19 vaccine or a placebo.

The rearrangement links TRBV27 to TRBJ2-7; the match to TRBD1 covers 7 bases. The germline V gene has CDR1 MNHEY and CDR2 SMNVEV (reference sequence). This CDR3 is built from 15 residues. Trimming cost V 9 bases and J 4 bases; bases outside gene matches: 15. The CDR3 is CARPPRQGTLYEQYF. The CDR3 DNA reads TGTGCCAGACCCCCCCGACAGGGAACACTATACGAGCAGTACTTC.

The chain employs TRBV27 and TRBJ1-5; 7 nucleotides align to TRBD1. V trimming: 8 bases; J trimming: 4 bases; junction bases outside the gene matches: 14. Germline CDR1 reads MNHEY; CDR2 reads SMNVEV (reference sequence). The CDR3 loop spans 16 amino acids. CDR3 sequence: CASAPDRAAGNQPQHF. The CDR3 DNA follows: TGTGCCAGCGCCCCTGACAGGGCCGCAGGGAATCAGCCCCAGCATTTT.

The J gene is TRBJ2-2, the V gene TRBV18; no firm D call. Germline V gene lookup returns CDR1 KGHSH and CDR2 LQKENI. The CDR3 is made up of 15 amino acids. Trimming pared 4 bases from V and 3 bases from J, leaving 12 bases between. Here the CDR3 DNA reads TGTGCCAGCTCACAATCAAACGGAGACACCGGGGAGCTGTTTTTT. Protein sequence: CASSQSNGDTGELFF.

The chain links TRBV5-5 to TRBJ2-7; unclear D gene. Trimming cost V 0 bases and J 5 bases, with 15 bases left between them. This CDR3 is 15 amino acids long. Germline loops: CDR1 SGHKS, CDR2 YYEKEE (reference sequence). The CDR3 here is CASSLDVGSGNEQYF. The CDR3 nucleotides read TGTGCCAGCAGCTTGGATGTCGGGTCTGGCAACGAGCAGTACTTC.

This CDR3 reads CASSPRGEKLFF. CDR3 DNA sequence: TGTGCCAGCAGCCCCAGGGGGGAAAAACTGTTTTTT. V and J are TRBV3-1 (or the pseudogene TRBV3-2) and TRBJ1-4; 7 bases are a match to TRBD1. CDR1 LGHDT and CDR2 YNNKEL come from the germline V gene (reference sequence). The ends lost 4 bases at V and 8 bases at J; junction bases unmatched: 1. The CDR3 is 12 amino acids.